The 19 T cell receptor beta chains listed next were all sequenced from one sample in a study of cytomegalovirus exposure and HLA in healthy donors. 13 Jbeta primers and 60 Vbeta primers were used for the PCR. Here immunoSEQ multiplex PCR was the method, and the copy in TCRdb shows in-frame clones only, minus some. The data contain roughly 150,000 clones, roughly 85% of them singletons. The material sequenced was PBMCs. These receptor sequences come from a male donor in good health and CMV-seronegative.

The V call is TRBV21-1, the J call TRBJ1-6; the table's TRBD1 call for D was not verified on the DNA. TRBV21-1 is shown as a pseudogene. This CDR3 has 16 amino acids. Written as DNA, the CDR3 is TGTGCCAGCAGCAAAGGACAGTTCACCTATAATTCACCCCTCCACTTT. This encodes CASSKGQFTYNSPLHF.

The chain employs TRBV5-4 and TRBJ1-1, with 8 nucleotides matching TRBD1. Per the germline V gene, CDR1 is SGHNT and CDR2 is YYREEE (reference sequence). This CDR3 is 16 amino acids long. V gave up 3 bases and J gave up 5 bases; unmatched junction bases: 12. Here the CDR3 reads CASSSLPGQVGTEAFF. In nucleotides, the CDR3 is TGTGCCAGCAGCTCCTTACCGGGACAGGTCGGGACTGAAGCTTTCTTT.

V and J are TRBV5-1 and TRBJ1-1; 8 nucleotides line up with TRBD1. The germline CDR1 and CDR2 sequences are SGHRS and YFSETQ. The junction had 8 bases not matched to a gene; V was cut back by 7 bases and J by 0 bases. The CDR3 consists of 15 residues. The CDR3 DNA reads TGCGCCAGCTCTGGACAGGGCACCGTGAACACTGAAGCTTTCTTT. Its translation is CASSGQGTVNTEAFF.

This clone was recorded once. The chain recombines TRBV6-5 with TRBJ2-7; TRBD1 matches 11 bases. Trimming cost V 7 bases and J 5 bases; bases outside gene matches: 7. Germline CDR1 is MNHEY and CDR2 is SVGAGI. The CDR3 consists of 14 residues. The CDR3 DNA sequence: TGTGCCAGCACCCGGACAGGGGGCGGCAACGAGCAGTACTTC. This sequence encodes CASTRTGGGNEQYF.

The rearrangement uses TRBV6-1 and TRBJ1-3; D call uncertain. The CDR3 is 14 residues long. V was clipped by 6 bases and J by 0 bases, with 9 bases between them. Germline CDR1 and CDR2: MNHNS and SASEGT. CDR3 sequence (DNA): TGTGCCAGCAGCCCCGGAGCCTCTGGAAACACCATATATTTT. This translates into CASSPGASGNTIYF.

This clone was recorded once. The V and J genes are TRBV7-2 and TRBJ1-5; 7 nucleotides match TRBD1. The CDR3 is 15 amino acids. Trimming cost V 5 bases and J 6 bases; bases outside gene matches: 10. The germline CDR1 and CDR2 sequences are SGHTA and FQGNSA. The CDR3 coding sequence is TGTGCCAGCAGCATCGACAGGGCCCGAAGTCAGCCCCAGCATTTT. This gives the protein CASSIDRARSQPQHF. Together with reference TRBV7-2 and TRBJ1-5, the CDR3 gives the full variable domain: GAGVSQSPSNKVTEKGKDVELRCDPISGHTALYWYRQSLGQGLEFLIYFQGNSAPDKSGLPSDRFSAERTGGSVSTLTIQRTQQEDSAVYLCASSIDRARSQPQHFGDGTRLSIL.

V and J are TRBV5-1 and TRBJ2-5; 10 bases are a match to TRBD2. The germline V gene encodes CDR1 SGHRS and CDR2 YFSETQ. The CDR3 consists of 15 residues. The ends lost 0 bases at V and 1 base at J; junction bases unmatched: 0. CDR3 sequence reads: CASSLVAGGQETQYF. The DNA for the CDR3 is TGCGCCAGCAGCTTGGTAGCGGGGGGCCAAGAGACCCAGTACTTC.

The chain recombines TRBV30 with TRBJ1-2; weak D call: TRBD1 (6 bases). Germline V lookup: CDR1 GTSNPN, CDR2 SVGIG (reference sequence). V was cut by 4 bases and J by 13 bases, with 19 bases left in between. The CDR3 is made up of 12 amino acids. CDR3 in amino acids: CAWTTTGGGATF. Written as DNA, the CDR3 is TGTGCCTGGACCACTACCGGAGGGGGGGCCACCTTC.

The V call is TRBV27, the J call TRBJ2-5; weak D call: TRBD2 (5 bases). This CDR3 region has 13 residues. Germline V gives CDR1 MNHEY, CDR2 SMNVEV (reference sequence). Between the trimmed V and J ends, which lost 4 bases and 6 bases, there was a span of 12 bases. The CDR3 loop is CASSSPSGKTQYF. The CDR3 DNA is TGTGCCAGCAGTTCCCCGTCGGGAAAGACCCAGTACTTC.

There are a few counts of this clone. CDR3 sequence reads: CASSPGGTGANVLTF. The CDR3, as DNA: TGTGCCAGCAGCCCCGGGGGGACTGGGGCCAACGTCCTGACTTTC. The genes are TRBV28 and TRBJ2-6; 7 nucleotides align to TRBD2. V shed 6 bases and J 2 bases; nucleotides not matched to a gene: 4. Per the germline V gene, CDR1 is MDHEN and CDR2 is SYDVKM. This CDR3 region has 15 residues.

This clone was seen a single time. This CDR3 is also generated by other DNA sequences in the sample. The chain carries TRBV4-3 and TRBJ2-7; 8 bases fit TRBD2. The CDR3 sequence is 16 residues long. V lost 0 bases and J lost 3; bases outside the gene matches: 7. Germline V CDR1 and CDR2: LGHNA, YSLEER. The CDR3 is CASSQDYPGGSYEQYF. The CDR3 region has the DNA TGCGCCAGCAGCCAAGATTACCCGGGGGGGAGCTACGAGCAGTACTTC.

The gene calls are TRBV19 and TRBJ2-5; 10 bases fit TRBD1. The J call may not be correct, given that the DNA end is closer to TRBJ2-7. This CDR3 is built from 15 residues. The germline CDR1 and CDR2 sequences are LNHDA and SQIVND (reference sequence). DNA for the CDR3: TGTGCCAGTAGTAGACACTCCGGGACAGGGGTCGAGCAGTACTTC. Its protein product is CASSRHSGTGVEQYF.

The genes are TRBV6-5 and TRBJ1-1, with D perhaps matching TRBD1 (5 bases). Trimming removed 0 bases at V and 3 bases at J, with 11 bases between. The CDR3 runs 15 residues. Looked up from germline, CDR1 is MNHEY and CDR2 is SVGAGI. DNA for the CDR3: TGTGCCAGCAGTTACTCTCCGGGGGGAGACACTGAAGCTTTCTTT. This codes for CASSYSPGGDTEAFF.

The chain is built from TRBV6-5 and TRBJ2-7; 7 bases line up with TRBD1. After removal of 6 bases from V and 4 bases from J, the junction contained 12 bases not matched to a gene. The germline V gene has CDR1 MNHEY and CDR2 SVGAGI. CDR3 size: 15 residues. CDR3 coding DNA: TGTGCCAGCAGACCACAGATACAGGGGATATACGAGCAGTACTTC. Its translation: CASRPQIQGIYEQYF.

The J gene is TRBJ1-6, the V gene TRBV2; no clear D gene. Trimming took 5 bases from V and 9 from J, leaving 14 bases between them. Germline CDR1 reads SNHLY; CDR2 reads FYNNEI. The CDR3 is made up of 14 amino acids. As DNA, the CDR3 is TGTGCCAGCAGTTCCCTGGGCCAGACTTCACCCCTCCACTTT. Translation: CASSSLGQTSPLHF.

The J gene is TRBJ1-1, the V gene TRBV7-6, with D possibly matching TRBD1 (5 bases). Germline assignment: CDR1 SGHVS and CDR2 FNYEAQ. This CDR3 region has 13 residues. The V end was cut by 8 bases, the J end by 0 bases, with 10 bases between. Here the CDR3 DNA reads TGTGCCAGCGGCGCGGACATGAACACTGAAGCTTTCTTT. It is translated as CASGADMNTEAFF.

This clone was seen a few times. The chain joins TRBV5-1 to TRBJ2-5; 7 nucleotides agree with TRBD1. CDR3 length: 13 amino acids. The germline gives CDR1 SGHRS, CDR2 YFSETQ. V shed 4 bases and J 3 bases; nucleotides not matched to a gene: 3. CDR3 nucleotides: TGCGCCAGCAGCACCGGGACAGAAGAGACCCAGTACTTC. It encodes CASSTGTEETQYF.

V gene TRBV2 combines with J gene TRBJ1-1; D is ambiguous. CDR1 and CDR2 from the germline V gene are SNHLY and FYNNEI. CDR3 length: 12 amino acids. Between the trimmed V and J ends, which lost 4 bases and 6 bases, there was a span of 9 bases. The CDR3 sequence is CASSVNSPEAFF. CDR3 DNA sequence: TGTGCCAGCAGTGTAAATTCCCCTGAAGCTTTCTTT.

This sequence joins TRBV23-1 and TRBJ1-1; 12 nucleotides line up with TRBD1. TRBV23-1 has ORF status, its function being uncertain. V gave up 4 bases and J gave up 1 base; unmatched junction bases: 7. CDR3 size: 17 residues. The CDR3 DNA reads as TGCGCCAGCAGTCCCAGGGACAGGGGGCTTCGGAACACTGAAGCTTTCTTT. Protein: CASSPRDRGLRNTEAFF.